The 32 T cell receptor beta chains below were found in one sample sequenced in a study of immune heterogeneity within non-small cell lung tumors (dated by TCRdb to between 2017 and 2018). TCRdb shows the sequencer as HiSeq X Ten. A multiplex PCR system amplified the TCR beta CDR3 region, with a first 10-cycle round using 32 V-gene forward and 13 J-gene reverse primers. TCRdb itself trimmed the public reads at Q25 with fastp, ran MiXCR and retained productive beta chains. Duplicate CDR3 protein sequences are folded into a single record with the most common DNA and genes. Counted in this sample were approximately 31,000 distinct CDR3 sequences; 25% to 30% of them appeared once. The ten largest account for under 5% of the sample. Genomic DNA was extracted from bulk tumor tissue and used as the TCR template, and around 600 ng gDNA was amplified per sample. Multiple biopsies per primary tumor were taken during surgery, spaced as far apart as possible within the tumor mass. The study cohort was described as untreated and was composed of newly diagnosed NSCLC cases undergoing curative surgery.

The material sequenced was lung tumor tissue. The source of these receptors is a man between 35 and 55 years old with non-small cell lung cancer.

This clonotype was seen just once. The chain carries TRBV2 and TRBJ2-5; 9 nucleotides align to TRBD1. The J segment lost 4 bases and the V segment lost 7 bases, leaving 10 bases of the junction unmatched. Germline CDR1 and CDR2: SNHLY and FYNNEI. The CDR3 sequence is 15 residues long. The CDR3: CASILTKTGGETQYF. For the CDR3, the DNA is TGTGCCAGCATCCTCACCAAGACAGGGGGAGAGACCCAGTACTTC. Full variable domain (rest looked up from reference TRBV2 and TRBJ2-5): EPEVTQTPSHQVTQMGQEVILRCVPISNHLYFYWYRQILGQKVEFLVSFYNNEISEKSEIFDDQFSVERPDGSNFTLKIRSTKLEDSAMYFCASILTKTGGETQYFGPGTRLLVL.

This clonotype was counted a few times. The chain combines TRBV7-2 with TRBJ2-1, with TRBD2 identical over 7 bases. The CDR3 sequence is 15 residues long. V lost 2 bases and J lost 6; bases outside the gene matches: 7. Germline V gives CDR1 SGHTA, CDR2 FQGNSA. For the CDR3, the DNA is TGTGCCAGCAGCTTACCGAGGGCTAGCGGCAATGAGCAGTTCTTC. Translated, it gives CASSLPRASGNEQFF.

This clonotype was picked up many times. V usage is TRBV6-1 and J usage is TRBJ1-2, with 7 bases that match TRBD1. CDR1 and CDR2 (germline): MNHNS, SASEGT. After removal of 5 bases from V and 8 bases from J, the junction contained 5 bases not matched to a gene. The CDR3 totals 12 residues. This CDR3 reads CASSPRGQGYTF. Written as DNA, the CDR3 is TGTGCCAGCAGTCCTAGGGGACAGGGCTACACCTTC.

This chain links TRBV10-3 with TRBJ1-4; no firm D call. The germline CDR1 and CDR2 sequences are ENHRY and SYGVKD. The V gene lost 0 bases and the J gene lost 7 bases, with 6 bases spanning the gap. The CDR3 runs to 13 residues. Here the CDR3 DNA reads TGTGCCATCAGTGAGTCAGATGGTGAAAAACTGTTTTTT. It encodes CAISESDGEKLFF.

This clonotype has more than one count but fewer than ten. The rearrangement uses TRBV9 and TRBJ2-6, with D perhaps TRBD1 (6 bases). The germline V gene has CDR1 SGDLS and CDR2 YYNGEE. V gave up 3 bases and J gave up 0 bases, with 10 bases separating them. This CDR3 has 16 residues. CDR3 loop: CASSETGSSGANVLTF. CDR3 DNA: TGTGCCAGCAGCGAGACAGGAAGCTCTGGGGCCAACGTCCTGACTTTC.

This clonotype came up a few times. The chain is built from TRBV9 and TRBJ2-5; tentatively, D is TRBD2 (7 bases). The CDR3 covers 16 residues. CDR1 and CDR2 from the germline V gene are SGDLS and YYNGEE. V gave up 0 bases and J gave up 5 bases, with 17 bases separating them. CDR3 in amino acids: CASSVGGGTQRETQYF. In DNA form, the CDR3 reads TGTGCCAGCAGCGTAGGGGGAGGGACACAGAGGGAGACCCAGTACTTC.

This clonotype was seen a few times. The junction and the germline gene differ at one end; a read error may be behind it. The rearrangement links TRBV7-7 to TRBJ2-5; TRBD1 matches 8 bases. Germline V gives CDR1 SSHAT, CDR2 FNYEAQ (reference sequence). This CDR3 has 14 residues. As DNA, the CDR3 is TGTGCTAGCAGCTCCGGGACAGGAGGGGAGACCCAGTACTTC. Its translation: CASSSGTGGETQYF.

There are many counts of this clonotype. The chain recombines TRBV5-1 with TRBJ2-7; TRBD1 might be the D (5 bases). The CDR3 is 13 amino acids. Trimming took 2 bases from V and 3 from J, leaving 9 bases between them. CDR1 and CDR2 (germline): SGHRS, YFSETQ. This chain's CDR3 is CASSLHDSYEQYF. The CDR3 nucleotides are TGCGCCAGCAGCTTACACGACAGCTACGAGCAGTACTTC. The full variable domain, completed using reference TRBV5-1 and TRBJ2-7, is KAGVTQTPRYLIKTRGQQVTLSCSPISGHRSVSWYQQTPGQGLQFLFEYFSETQRNKGNFPGRFSGRQFSNSRSEMNVSTLELGDSALYLCASSLHDSYEQYFGPGTRLTVT.

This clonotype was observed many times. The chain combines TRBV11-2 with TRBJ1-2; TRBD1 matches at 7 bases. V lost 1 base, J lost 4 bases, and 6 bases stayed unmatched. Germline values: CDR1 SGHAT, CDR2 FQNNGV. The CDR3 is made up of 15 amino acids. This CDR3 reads CASSLGVEGAYGYTF. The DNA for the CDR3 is TGTGCCAGCAGCTTAGGGGTTGAGGGGGCCTATGGCTACACCTTC. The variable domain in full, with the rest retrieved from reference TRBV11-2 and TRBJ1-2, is EAGVAQSPRYKIIEKRQSVAFWCNPISGHATLYWYQQILGQGPKLLIQFQNNGVVDDSQLPKDRFSAERLKGVDSTLKIQPAKLEDSAVYLCASSLGVEGAYGYTFGSGTRLTVV.

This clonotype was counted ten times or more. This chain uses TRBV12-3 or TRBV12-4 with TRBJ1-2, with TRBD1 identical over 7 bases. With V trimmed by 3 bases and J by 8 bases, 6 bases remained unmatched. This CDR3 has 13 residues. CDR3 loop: CASSFLTGRGYTF. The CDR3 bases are TGTGCCAGCAGTTTCCTGACAGGGAGGGGCTACACCTTC.

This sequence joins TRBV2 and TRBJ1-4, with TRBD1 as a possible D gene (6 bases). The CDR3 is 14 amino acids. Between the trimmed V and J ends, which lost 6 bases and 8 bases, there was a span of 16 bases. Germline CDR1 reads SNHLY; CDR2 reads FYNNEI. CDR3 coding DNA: TGTGCCAGCAGCGTCCCAGGGGCGGGGGAAAAACTGTTTTTT. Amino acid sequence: CASSVPGAGEKLFF.

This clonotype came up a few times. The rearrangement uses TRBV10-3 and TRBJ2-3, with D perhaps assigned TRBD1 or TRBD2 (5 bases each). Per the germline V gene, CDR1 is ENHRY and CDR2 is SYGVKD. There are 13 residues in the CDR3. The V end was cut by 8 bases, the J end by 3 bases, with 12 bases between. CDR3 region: CAIGGRDTDTQYF. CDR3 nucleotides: TGTGCCATCGGAGGCAGGGATACAGATACGCAGTATTTT.

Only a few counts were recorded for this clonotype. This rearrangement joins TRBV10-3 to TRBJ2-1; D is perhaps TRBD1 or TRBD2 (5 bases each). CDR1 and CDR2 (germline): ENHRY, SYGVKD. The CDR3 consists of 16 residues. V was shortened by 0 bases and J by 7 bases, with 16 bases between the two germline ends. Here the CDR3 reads CAISESNRGRTNEQFF. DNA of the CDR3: TGTGCCATCAGTGAGTCGAATAGGGGACGTACGAATGAGCAGTTCTTC.

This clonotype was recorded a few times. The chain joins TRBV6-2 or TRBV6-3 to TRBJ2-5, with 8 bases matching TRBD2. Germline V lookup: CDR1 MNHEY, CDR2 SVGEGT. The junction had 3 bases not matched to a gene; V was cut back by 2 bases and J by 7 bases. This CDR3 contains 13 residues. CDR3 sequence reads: CASSYIREGTQYF. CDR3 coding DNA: TGTGCCAGCAGTTACATCCGGGAGGGGACCCAGTACTTC.

CDR3 sequence reads: CASIRDILNTEAFF. CDR3 coding DNA: TGTGCCAGCATTAGGGACATCTTGAACACTGAAGCTTTCTTT. This sequence joins TRBV2 and TRBJ1-1; tentatively, D is TRBD1 (6 bases). The CDR3 consists of 14 residues. Trimming cost V 7 bases and J 0 bases, with 12 bases left between them. In germline, CDR1 is SNHLY, CDR2 FYNNEI.

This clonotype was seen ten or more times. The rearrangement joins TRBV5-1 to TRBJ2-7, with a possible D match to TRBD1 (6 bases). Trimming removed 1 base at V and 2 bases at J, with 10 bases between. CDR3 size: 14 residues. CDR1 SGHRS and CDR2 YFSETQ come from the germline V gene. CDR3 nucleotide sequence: TGCGCCAGCAGCTTGCTAGGGGGTACCTACGAGCAGTACTTC. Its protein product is CASSLLGGTYEQYF. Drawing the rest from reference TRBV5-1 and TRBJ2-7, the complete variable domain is KAGVTQTPRYLIKTRGQQVTLSCSPISGHRSVSWYQQTPGQGLQFLFEYFSETQRNKGNFPGRFSGRQFSNSRSEMNVSTLELGDSALYLCASSLLGGTYEQYFGPGTRLTVT.

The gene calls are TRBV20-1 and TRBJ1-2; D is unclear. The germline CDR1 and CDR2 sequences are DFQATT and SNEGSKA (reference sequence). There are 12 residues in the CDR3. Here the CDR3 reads CRGGESNYGYTF. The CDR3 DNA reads TGCAGGGGAGGCGAATCTAACTATGGCTACACCTTC.

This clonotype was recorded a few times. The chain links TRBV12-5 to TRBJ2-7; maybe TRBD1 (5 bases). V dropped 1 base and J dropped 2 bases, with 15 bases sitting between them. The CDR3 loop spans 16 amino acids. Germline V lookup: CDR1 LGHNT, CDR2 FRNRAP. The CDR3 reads CASGLGYRRQPYEQYF. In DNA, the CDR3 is TGTGCTAGTGGTTTGGGATACAGGCGCCAACCCTACGAGCAGTACTTC.

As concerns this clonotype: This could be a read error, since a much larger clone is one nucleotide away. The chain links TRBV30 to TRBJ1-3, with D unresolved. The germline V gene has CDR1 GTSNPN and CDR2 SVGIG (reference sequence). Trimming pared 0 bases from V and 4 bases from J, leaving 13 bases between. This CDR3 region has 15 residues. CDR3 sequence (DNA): TGTGCCTGGAGTGTTCTTGGGCAGAAAGGAAACACCATATATTTT. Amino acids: CAWSVLGQKGNTIYF.

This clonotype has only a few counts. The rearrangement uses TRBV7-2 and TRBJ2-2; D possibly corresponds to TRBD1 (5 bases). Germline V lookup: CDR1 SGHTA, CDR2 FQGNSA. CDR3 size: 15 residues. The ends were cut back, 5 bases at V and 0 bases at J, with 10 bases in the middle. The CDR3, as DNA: TGTGCCAGCAGCCGGACACGTTCGAACACCGGGGAGCTGTTTTTT. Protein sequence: CASSRTRSNTGELFF. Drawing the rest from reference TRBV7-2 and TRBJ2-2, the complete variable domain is GAGVSQSPSNKVTEKGKDVELRCDPISGHTALYWYRQSLGQGLEFLIYFQGNSAPDKSGLPSDRFSAERTGGSVSTLTIQRTQQEDSAVYLCASSRTRSNTGELFFGEGSRLTVL.

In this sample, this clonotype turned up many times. The CDR3 region is CASSEGGGNQPQHF. The CDR3 bases are TGCGCCAGCAGCGAAGGGGGCGGGAATCAGCCCCAGCATTTT. The rearrangement links TRBV5-1 to TRBJ1-5; 7 bases match TRBD1. After removal of 4 bases from V and 4 bases from J, the junction contained 5 bases not matched to a gene. This CDR3 spans 14 amino acids. Germline V gene sequence: CDR1 SGHRS, CDR2 YFSETQ. Combining the CDR3 with reference TRBV5-1 and TRBJ1-5 gives the whole variable domain KAGVTQTPRYLIKTRGQQVTLSCSPISGHRSVSWYQQTPGQGLQFLFEYFSETQRNKGNFPGRFSGRQFSNSRSEMNVSTLELGDSALYLCASSEGGGNQPQHFGDGTRLSIL.

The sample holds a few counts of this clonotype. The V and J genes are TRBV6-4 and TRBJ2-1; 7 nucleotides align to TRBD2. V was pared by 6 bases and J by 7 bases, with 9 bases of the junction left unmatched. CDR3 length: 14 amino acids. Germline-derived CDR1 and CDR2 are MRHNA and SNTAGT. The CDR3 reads CASRLLAAGNEQFF. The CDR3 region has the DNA TGTGCCAGCAGATTGCTAGCGGCAGGAAATGAGCAGTTCTTC.

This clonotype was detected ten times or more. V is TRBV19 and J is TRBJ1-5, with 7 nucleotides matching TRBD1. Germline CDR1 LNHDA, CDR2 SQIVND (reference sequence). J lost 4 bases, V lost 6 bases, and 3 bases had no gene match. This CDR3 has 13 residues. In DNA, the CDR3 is TGTGCCAGTAGCCCGGACAGGAATCAGCCCCAGCATTTT. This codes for CASSPDRNQPQHF.

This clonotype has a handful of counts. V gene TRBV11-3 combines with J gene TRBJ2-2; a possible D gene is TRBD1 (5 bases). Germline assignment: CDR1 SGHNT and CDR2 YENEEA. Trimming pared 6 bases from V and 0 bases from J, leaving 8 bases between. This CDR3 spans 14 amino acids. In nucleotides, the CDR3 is TGTGCCAGCAGTGACAGATCGAACACCGGGGAGCTGTTTTTT. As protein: CASSDRSNTGELFF. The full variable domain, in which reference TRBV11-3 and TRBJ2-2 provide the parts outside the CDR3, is EAGVVQSPRYKIIEKKQPVAFWCNPISGHNTLYWYLQNLGQGPELLIRYENEEAVDDSQLPKDRFSAERLKGVDSTLKIQPAELGDSAVYLCASSDRSNTGELFFGEGSRLTVL.

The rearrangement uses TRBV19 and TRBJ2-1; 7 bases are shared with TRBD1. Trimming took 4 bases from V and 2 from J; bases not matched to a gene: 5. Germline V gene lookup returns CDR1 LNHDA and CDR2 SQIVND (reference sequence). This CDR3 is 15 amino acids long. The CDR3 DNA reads TGTGCCAGTAGTAGGGACAGCGGTACCTACAATGAGCAGTTCTTC. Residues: CASSRDSGTYNEQFF.

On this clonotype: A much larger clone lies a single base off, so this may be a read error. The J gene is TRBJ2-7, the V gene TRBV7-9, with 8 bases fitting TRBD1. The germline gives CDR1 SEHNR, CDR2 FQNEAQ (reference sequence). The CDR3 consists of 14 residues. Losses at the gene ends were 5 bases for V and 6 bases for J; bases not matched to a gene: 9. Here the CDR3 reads CASSPSDRGIEQYF. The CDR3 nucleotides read TGTGCCAGCAGCCCATCAGACAGGGGAATCGAGCAGTACTTC.

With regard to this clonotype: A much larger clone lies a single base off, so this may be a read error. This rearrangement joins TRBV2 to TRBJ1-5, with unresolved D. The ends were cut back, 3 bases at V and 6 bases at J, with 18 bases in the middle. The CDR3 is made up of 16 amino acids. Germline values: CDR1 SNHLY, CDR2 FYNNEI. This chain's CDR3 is CASSDSGGYQIQPQHF. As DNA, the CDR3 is TGTGCCAGCAGTGATTCGGGAGGGTACCAAATTCAGCCCCAGCATTTT.

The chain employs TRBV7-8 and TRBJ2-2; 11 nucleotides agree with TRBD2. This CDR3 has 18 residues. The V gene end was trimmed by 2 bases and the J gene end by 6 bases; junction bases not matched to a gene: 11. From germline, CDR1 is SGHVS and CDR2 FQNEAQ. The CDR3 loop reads CASSLRGLAGGLAGELFF. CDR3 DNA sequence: TGTGCCAGCAGCTTAAGAGGTCTAGCGGGAGGCTTAGCCGGGGAGCTGTTTTTT.

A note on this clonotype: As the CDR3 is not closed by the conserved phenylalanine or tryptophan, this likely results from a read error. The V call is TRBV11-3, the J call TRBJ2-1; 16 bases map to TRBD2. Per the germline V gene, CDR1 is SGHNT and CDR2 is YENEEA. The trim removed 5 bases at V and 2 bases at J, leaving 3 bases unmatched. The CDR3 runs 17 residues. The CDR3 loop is CASSPGTSGRAYNEQFL. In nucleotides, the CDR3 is TGTGCCAGCAGCCCCGGGACTAGCGGGAGGGCCTACAATGAGCAGTTCTTA.

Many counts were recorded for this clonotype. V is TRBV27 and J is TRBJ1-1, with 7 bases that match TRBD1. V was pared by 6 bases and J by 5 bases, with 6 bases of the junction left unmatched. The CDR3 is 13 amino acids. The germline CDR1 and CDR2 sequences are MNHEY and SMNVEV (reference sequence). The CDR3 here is CASSLYRGTEAFF. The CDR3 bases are TGTGCCAGCAGCCTCTACAGGGGTACTGAAGCTTTCTTT.

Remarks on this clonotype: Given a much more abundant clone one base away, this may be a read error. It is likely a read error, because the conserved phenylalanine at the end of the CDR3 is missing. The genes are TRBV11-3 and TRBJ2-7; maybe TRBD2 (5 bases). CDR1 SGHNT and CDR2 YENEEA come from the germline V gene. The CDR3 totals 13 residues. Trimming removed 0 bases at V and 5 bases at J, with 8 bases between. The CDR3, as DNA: TGTGCCAGCAGCTTAGAGGCGGGCCACGAGCAGTACCTC. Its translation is CASSLEAGHEQYL.

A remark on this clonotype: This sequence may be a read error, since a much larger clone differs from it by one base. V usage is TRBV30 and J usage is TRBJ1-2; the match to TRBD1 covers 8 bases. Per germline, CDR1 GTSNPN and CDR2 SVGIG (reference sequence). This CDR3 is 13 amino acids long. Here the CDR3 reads CAWSAGTGYGNTF. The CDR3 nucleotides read TGTGCCTGGAGTGCCGGGACAGGCTATGGCAACACCTTC.